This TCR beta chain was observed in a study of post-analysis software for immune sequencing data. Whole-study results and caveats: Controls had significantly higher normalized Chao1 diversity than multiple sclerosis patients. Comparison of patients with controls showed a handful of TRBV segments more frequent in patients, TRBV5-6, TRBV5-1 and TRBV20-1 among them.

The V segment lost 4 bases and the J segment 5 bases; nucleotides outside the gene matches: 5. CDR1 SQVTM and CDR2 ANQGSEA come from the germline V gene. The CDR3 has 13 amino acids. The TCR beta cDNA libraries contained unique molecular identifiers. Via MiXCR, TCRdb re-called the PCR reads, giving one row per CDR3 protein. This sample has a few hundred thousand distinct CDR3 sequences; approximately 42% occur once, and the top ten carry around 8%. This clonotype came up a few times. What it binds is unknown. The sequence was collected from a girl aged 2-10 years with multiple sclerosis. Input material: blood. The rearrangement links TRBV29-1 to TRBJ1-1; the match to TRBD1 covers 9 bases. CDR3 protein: CSVVGQGITEAFF. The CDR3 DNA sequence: TGCAGCGTTGTGGGACAGGGAATTACTGAAGCTTTCTTT. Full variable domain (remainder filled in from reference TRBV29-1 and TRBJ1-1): SAVISQKPSRDICQRGTSLTIQCQVDSQVTMMFWYRQQPGQSLTLIATANQGSEATYESGFVIDKFPISRPNLTFSTLTVSNMSPEDSSIYLCSVVGQGITEAFFGQGTRLTVV.